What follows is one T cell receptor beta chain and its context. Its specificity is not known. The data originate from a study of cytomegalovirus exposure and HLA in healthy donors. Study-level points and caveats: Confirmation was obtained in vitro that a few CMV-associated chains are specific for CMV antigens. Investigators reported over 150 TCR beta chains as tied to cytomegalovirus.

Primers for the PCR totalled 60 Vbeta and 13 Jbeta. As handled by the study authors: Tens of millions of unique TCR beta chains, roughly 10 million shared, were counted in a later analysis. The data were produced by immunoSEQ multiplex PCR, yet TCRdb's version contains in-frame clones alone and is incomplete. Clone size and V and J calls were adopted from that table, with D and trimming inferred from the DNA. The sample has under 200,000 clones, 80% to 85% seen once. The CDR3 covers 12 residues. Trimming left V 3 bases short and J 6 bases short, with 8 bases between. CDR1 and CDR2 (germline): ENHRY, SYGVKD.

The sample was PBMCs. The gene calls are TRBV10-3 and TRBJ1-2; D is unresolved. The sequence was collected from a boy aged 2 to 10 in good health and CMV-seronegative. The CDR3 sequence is CAISEFRDGYTF. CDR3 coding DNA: TGTGCCATCAGTGAATTCCGAGATGGCTACACCTTC.